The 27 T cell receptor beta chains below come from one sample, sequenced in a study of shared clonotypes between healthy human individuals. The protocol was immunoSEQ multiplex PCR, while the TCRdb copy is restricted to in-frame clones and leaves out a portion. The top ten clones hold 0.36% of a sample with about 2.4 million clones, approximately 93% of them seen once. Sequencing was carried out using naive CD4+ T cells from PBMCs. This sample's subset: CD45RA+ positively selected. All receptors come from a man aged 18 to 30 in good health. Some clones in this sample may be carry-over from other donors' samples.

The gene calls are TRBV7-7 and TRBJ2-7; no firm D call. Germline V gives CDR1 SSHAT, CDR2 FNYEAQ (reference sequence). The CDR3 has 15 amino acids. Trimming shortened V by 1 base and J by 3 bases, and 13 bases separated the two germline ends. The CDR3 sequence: CASSLGTDPHYEQYF. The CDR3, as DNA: TGTGCCAGCAGCTTAGGGACGGACCCCCACTACGAGCAGTACTTC.

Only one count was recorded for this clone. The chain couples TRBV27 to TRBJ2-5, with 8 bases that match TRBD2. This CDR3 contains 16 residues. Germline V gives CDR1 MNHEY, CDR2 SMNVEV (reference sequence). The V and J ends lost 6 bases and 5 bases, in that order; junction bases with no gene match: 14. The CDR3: CASSSRVGGGSETQYF. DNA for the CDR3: TGTGCCAGCAGCAGCAGGGTCGGGGGGGGTAGTGAGACCCAGTACTTC.

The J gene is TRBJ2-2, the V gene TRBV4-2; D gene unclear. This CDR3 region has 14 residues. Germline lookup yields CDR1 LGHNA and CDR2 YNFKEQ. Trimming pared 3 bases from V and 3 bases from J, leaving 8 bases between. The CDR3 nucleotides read TGTGCCAGCAGCCAGTCTATGGACACCGGGGAGCTGTTTTTT. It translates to CASSQSMDTGELFF.

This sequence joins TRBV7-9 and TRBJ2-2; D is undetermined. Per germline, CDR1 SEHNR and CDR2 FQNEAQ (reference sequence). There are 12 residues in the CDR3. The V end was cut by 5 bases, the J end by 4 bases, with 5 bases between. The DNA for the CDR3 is TGTGCCAGCAGCACGAGCACCGGGGAGCTGTTTTTT. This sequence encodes CASSTSTGELFF.

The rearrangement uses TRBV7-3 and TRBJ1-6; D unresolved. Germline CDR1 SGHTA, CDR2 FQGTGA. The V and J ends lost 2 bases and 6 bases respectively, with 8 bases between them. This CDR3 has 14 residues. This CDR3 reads CASSLWAVNSPLHF. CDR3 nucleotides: TGTGCCAGCAGCTTATGGGCCGTTAATTCACCCCTCCACTTT.

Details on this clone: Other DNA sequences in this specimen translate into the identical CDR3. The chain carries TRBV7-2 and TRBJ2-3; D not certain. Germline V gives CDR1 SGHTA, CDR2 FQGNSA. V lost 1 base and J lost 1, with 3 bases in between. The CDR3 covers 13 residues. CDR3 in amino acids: CASSLVGTDTQYF. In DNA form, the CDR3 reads TGTGCCAGCAGCTTAGTTGGCACAGATACGCAGTATTTT.

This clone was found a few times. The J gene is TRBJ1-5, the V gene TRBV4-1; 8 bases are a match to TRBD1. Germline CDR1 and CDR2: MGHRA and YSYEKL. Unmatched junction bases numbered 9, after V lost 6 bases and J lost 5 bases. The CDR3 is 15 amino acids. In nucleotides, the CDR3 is TGCGCCAGCAGTACAGACAGGGGCGGGGATCAGCCCCAGCATTTT. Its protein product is CASSTDRGGDQPQHF.

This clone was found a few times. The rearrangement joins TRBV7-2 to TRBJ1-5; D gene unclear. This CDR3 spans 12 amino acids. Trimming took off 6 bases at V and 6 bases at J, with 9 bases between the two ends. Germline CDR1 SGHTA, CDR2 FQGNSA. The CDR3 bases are TGTGCCAGCAGTCTCCCGGGTCAGCCCCAGCATTTT. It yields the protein CASSLPGQPQHF. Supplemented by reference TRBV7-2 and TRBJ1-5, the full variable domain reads GAGVSQSPSNKVTEKGKDVELRCDPISGHTALYWYRQSLGQGLEFLIYFQGNSAPDKSGLPSDRFSAERTGGSVSTLTIQRTQQEDSAVYLCASSLPGQPQHFGDGTRLSIL.

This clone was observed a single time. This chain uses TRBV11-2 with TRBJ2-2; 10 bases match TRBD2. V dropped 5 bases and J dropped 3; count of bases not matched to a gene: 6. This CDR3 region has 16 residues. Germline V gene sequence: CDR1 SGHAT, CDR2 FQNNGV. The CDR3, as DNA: TGTGCCAGCAGCGGCTTACTAGCGGGGTACACCGGGGAGCTGTTTTTT. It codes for CASSGLLAGYTGELFF.

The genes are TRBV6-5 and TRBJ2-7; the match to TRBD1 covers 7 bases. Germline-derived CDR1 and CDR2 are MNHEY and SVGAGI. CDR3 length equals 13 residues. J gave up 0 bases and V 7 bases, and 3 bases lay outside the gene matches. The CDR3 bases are TGTGCCAGCATGAGACAGGGCTCCTACGAGCAGTACTTC. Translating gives CASMRQGSYEQYF.

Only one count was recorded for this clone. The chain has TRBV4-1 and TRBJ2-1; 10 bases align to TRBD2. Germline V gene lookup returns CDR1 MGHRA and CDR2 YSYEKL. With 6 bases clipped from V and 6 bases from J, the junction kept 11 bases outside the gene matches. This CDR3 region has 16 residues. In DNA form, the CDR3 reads TGCGCCAGCAGTAGCGGGAGGCCCTTGGCCGTCAATGAGCAGTTCTTC. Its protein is CASSSGRPLAVNEQFF.

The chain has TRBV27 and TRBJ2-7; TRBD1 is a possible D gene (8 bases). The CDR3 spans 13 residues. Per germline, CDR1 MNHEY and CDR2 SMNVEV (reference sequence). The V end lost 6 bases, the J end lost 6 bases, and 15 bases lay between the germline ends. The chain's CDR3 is CASRETGGAEQYF. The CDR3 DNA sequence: TGTGCCAGCAGAGAAACAGGGGGGGCCGAGCAGTACTTC.

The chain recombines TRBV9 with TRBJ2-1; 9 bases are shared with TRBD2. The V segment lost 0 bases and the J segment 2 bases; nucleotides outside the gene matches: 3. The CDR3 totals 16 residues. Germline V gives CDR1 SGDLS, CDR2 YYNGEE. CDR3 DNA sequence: TGTGCCAGCAGCGTAGACAGCGGGAGGACCTACAATGAGCAGTTCTTC. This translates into CASSVDSGRTYNEQFF.

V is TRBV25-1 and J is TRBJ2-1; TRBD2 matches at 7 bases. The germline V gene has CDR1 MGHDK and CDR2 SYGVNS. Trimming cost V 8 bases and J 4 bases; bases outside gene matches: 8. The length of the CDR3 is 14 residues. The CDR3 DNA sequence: TGTGCCAGCGGGGGACTACCTATGTACAATGAGCAGTTCTTC. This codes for CASGGLPMYNEQFF. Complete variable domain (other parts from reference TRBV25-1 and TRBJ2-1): EADIYQTPRYLVIGTGKKITLECSQTMGHDKMYWYQQDPGMELHLIHYSYGVNSTEKGDLSSESTVSRIRTEHFPLTLESARPSHTSQYLCASGGLPMYNEQFFGPGTRLTVL.

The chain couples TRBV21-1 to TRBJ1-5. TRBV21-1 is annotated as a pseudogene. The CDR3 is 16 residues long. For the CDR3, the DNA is TGTGCCAGCAGCAAAGGGCGAAGAAAGAAAAATCAGCCCCAGCATTTT. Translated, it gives CASSKGRRKKNQPQHF.

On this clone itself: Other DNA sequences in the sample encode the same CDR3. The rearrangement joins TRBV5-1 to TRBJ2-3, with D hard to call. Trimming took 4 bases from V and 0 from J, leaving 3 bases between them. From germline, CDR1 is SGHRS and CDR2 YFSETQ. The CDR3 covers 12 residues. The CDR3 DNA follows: TGCGCCAGCAGCAGGAGCACAGATACGCAGTATTTT. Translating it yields CASSRSTDTQYF. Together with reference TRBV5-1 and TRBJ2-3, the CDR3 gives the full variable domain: KAGVTQTPRYLIKTRGQQVTLSCSPISGHRSVSWYQQTPGQGLQFLFEYFSETQRNKGNFPGRFSGRQFSNSRSEMNVSTLELGDSALYLCASSRSTDTQYFGPGTRLTVL.

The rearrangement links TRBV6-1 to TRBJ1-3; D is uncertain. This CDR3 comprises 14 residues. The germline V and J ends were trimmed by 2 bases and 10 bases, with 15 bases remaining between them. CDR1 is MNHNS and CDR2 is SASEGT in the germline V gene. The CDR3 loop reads CASSELVGYWTIYF. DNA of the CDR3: TGTGCCAGCAGTGAATTAGTGGGGTATTGGACCATATATTTT.

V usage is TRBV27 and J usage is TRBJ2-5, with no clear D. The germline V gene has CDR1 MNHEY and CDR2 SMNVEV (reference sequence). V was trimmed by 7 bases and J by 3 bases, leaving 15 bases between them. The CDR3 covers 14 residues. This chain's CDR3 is CASNQKTEKETQYF. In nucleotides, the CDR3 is TGTGCCAGCAACCAAAAGACGGAAAAAGAGACCCAGTACTTC.

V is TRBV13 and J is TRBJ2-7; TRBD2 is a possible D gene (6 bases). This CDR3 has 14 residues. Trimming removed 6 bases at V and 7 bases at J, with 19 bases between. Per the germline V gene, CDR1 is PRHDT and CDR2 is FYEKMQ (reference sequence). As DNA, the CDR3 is TGTGCCAGCAGTCCTCCGGGGAGGTGGAGGGAGCAGTACTTC. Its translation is CASSPPGRWREQYF.

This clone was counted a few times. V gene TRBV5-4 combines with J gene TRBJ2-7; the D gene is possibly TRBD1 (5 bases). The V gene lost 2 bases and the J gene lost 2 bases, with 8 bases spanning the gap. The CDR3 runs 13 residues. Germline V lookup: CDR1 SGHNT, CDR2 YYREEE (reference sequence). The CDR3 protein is CASSLGRAYEQYF. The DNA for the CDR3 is TGTGCCAGCAGCTTAGGCAGGGCCTACGAGCAGTACTTC.

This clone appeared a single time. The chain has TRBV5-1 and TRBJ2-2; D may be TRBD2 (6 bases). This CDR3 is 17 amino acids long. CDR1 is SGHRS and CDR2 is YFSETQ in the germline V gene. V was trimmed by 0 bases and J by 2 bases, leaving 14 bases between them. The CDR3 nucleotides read TGCGCCAGCAGCTTGGATGGTAGCGGTCCTAACACCGGGGAGCTGTTTTTT. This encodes CASSLDGSGPNTGELFF.

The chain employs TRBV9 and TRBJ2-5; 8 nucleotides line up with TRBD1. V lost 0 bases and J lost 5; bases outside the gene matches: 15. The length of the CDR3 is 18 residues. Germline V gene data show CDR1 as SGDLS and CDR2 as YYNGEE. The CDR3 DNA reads TGTGCCAGCAGCGTAGGTTCGACAGGGGAGGTTTTTTTCGAGACCCAGTACTTC. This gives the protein CASSVGSTGEVFFETQYF.

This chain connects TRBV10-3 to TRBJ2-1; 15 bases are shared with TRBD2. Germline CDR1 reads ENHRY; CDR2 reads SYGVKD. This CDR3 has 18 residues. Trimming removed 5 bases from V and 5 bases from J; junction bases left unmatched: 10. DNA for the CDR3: TGTGCCATCAGTCAAGGACTAGCGGGAGGGCCGGTCCACAATGAGCAGTTCTTC. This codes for CAISQGLAGGPVHNEQFF.

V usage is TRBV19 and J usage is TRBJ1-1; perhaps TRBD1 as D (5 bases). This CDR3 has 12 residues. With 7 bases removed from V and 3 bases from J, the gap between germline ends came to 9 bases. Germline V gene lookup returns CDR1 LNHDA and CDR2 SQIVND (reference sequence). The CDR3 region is CASKWGDTEAFF. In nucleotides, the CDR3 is TGTGCCAGTAAATGGGGGGACACTGAAGCTTTCTTT.

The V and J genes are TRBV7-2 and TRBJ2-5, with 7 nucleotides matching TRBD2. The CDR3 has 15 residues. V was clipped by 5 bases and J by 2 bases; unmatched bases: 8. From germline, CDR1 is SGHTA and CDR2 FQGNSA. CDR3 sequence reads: CASSKGLGGQETQYF. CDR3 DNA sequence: TGTGCCAGCAGCAAGGGTTTGGGGGGGCAAGAGACCCAGTACTTC. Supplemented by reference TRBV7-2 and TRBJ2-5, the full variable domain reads GAGVSQSPSNKVTEKGKDVELRCDPISGHTALYWYRQSLGQGLEFLIYFQGNSAPDKSGLPSDRFSAERTGGSVSTLTIQRTQQEDSAVYLCASSKGLGGQETQYFGPGTRLLVL.

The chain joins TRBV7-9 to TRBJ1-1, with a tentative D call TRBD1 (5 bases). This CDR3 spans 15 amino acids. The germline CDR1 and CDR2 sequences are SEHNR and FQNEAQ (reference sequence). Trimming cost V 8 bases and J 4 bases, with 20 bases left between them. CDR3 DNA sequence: TGTGCCAGCGCCCCGATAGGAGGGGACTTCACTGAAGCTTTCTTT. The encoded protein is CASAPIGGDFTEAFF.

The CDR3, as DNA: TGTGCCAGCAGTTTATGGGGCCCAGACCTTGGAAACACCATATATTTT. Translated, it gives CASSLWGPDLGNTIYF. The rearrangement uses TRBV28 and TRBJ1-3; D is unresolved. V was trimmed by 0 bases and J by 3 bases, leaving 12 bases between them. This CDR3 spans 16 amino acids. Germline values: CDR1 MDHEN, CDR2 SYDVKM. Based on the CDR3 plus reference TRBV28 and TRBJ1-3, the full variable domain is DVKVTQSSRYLVKRTGEKVFLECVQDMDHENMFWYRQDPGLGLRLIYFSYDVKMKEKGDIPEGYSVSREKKERFSLILESASTNQTSMYLCASSLWGPDLGNTIYFGEGSWLTVV.